This T cell receptor (beta chain) was obtained from a study of shared clonotypes between healthy human individuals. Study-wide results and limits: Having only a few donors restricted how much genetic and exposure-history diversity was captured. In this cohort, only blood was sampled, and tissue repertoires likely differ.

The CDR3 loop spans 14 amino acids. Germline-derived CDR1 and CDR2 are SGHAT and FQDESV (reference sequence). V lost 5 bases and J lost 8, with 15 bases in between. Some clones are missing from TCRdb's copy, which holds only in-frame ones; the method was immunoSEQ multiplex PCR. This table has approximately 2,200,000 clones, about 93% appearing once. CD45RO-negative cells were positively selected for CCR7, leaving out terminally differentiated effector memory CD45RA+ cells. Concerning this clone itself: Its antigen is unknown.

This sequence originates from a man in his late teens or twenties in good health. Some clones in this sample may be carry-over from other donors' samples. Sequenced material: naive CD8+ T cells from PBMCs. The V gene is TRBV11-1, the J gene TRBJ2-2; weak D call: TRBD2 (5 bases). The chain's CDR3 is CASSPISREGELFF. In DNA, the CDR3 is TGTGCCAGCAGCCCCATATCAAGGGAGGGGGAGCTGTTTTTT.